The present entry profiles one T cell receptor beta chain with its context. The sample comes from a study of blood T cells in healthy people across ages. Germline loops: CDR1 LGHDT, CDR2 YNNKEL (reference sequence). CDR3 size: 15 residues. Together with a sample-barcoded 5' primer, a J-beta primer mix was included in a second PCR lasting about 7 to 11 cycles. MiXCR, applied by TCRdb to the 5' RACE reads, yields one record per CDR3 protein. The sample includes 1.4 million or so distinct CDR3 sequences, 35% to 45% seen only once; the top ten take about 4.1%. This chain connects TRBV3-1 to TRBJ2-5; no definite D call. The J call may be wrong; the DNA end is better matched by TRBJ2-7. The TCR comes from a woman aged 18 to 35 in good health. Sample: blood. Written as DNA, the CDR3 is TGTGCCAGCAGCCAAGATCTCTCTACCCCCTACGAGCAGTACTTC. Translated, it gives CASSQDLSTPYEQYF.